This T cell receptor (beta chain) appears in the sequencing data of a study of shared clonotypes between healthy human individuals. This clone was seen just once. As defined, naive CD8 cells were CD45RO-negative and positively selected for CCR7, with terminally differentiated effector memory CD45RA+ cells excluded. Profiling relied on immunoSEQ multiplex PCR, and the TCRdb table lists in-frame clones only, not all of them. The table lists about 1,900,000 clones, just under 95% of them singletons, with approximately 1.2% in the top ten. Germline loops: CDR1 SNHLY, CDR2 FYNNEI. Trimming cost V 5 bases and J 7 bases, with 27 bases left between them. This CDR3 comprises 17 residues.

This sequence originates from a man in his late teens or twenties in good health. Sequenced material: naive CD8+ T cells sorted from blood. The J gene is TRBJ2-7, the V gene TRBV2, with a weak D call TRBD2 (5 bases). CDR3 sequence: CASSYLQAETLRGEQYF. The CDR3 DNA sequence: TGTGCCAGCAGTTACCTCCAAGCGGAAACCCTACGCGGAGAGCAGTACTTC.